This T cell receptor beta chain was sequenced during a study of technical replicates of blood from a few donors. Method: immunoSEQ multiplex PCR; TCRdb's copy keeps in-frame clones and lacks some. The sample contains around 85,000 clones, approximately 94% of which appear only once. V lost 7 bases and J 8 bases, leaving 27 bases between the germline ends. The germline V gene has CDR1 SGHDT and CDR2 YYEEEE. CDR3 size: 17 residues. The sequenced material came from T cells isolated from PBMCs. This chain joins TRBV5-6 and TRBJ2-2, with a weak D call TRBD1 (6 bases). This clonotype was obtained from a human donor in good health. CDR3 DNA: TGTGCCAGCCCGCAAAAACCGGGACACAGTACCGGTGGGGAGCTGTTTTTT. The encoded protein is CASPQKPGHSTGGELFF.